This T cell receptor (beta chain) was captured in a study of blood T cell repertoires in COVID-19. As for the study in general: Sites across the United States, Italy and Spain contributed samples from acute and convalescent COVID-19. The analysed material was cDNA or gDNA that came from T cells, B-cell-depleted T cells, or PBMCs.

Authors' data handling: Amplified reference gene primers provided the basis for estimating nucleated cell counts. Produced via immunoSEQ multiplex PCR; TCRdb's table is partial and in-frame only. D and trimming were read from the DNA, whereas the V and J calls and clone size are those reported in that table. Among 60,000 to 65,000 clones listed, roughly 79% were seen once. Germline-derived CDR1 and CDR2 are SGHNT and YYREEE (reference sequence). J lost 3 bases, V lost 6 bases, and 15 bases had no gene match. This CDR3 has 17 residues. Sequenced: peripheral blood. The genes are TRBV5-4 and TRBJ2-1, with 7 positions matching TRBD2. The sequence was collected from a human donor in a cohort sampled during active COVID-19. The CDR3 bases are TGTGCCAGCAAGGGAGGGGCAGGGACGGGGGTCTACAATGAGCAGTTCTTC. Amino acids: CASKGGAGTGVYNEQFF.